Presented here are 22 T cell receptor beta chains from one specimen sequenced in a study of early T cells in non-severe SARS-CoV-2 infection. One entry per CDR3 protein, called by TCRdb with MiXCR from the 5' RACE reads. The table includes 35,000 to 45,000 distinct CDR3 sequences, over 9% detected once. Sequenced material: whole blood. The receptors here all came from an adult who was a healthcare worker with PCR-confirmed SARS-CoV-2 infection or an uninfected control (not recorded which).

The genes are TRBV10-3 and TRBJ1-4; 8 nucleotides align to TRBD1. Germline CDR1 and CDR2: ENHRY and SYGVKD. Trimming took 0 bases from V and 5 from J; bases not matched to a gene: 2. The CDR3 is 15 residues long. CDR3 sequence: CAISESGQDNEKLFF. The CDR3 DNA reads as TGTGCCATCAGTGAGTCGGGACAGGACAATGAAAAACTGTTTTTT.

This clonotype has ten or more counts. This chain joins TRBV7-8 and TRBJ2-3; D may be TRBD1 (5 bases). The CDR3 contains 15 residues. The germline V gene has CDR1 SGHVS and CDR2 FQNEAQ. The germline V and J ends were trimmed by 0 bases and 2 bases, with 9 bases remaining between them. DNA of the CDR3: TGTGCCAGCAGCTTAGCGGCAGGGCTCACAGATACGCAGTATTTT. Translated, it gives CASSLAAGLTDTQYF. Looking up the rest from reference TRBV7-8 and TRBJ2-3 gives the full variable domain: GAGVSQSPRYKVAKRGQDVALRCDPISGHVSLFWYQQALGQGPEFLTYFQNEAQLDKSGLPSDRFFAERPEGSVSTLKIQRTQQEDSAVYLCASSLAAGLTDTQYFGPGTRLTVL.

As for this clonotype: A much more abundant neighbour one base away suggests this may be a read error. The gene calls are TRBV7-2 and TRBJ1-4; D remains ambiguous. Between the trimmed V and J ends, which lost 5 bases and 3 bases, there was a span of 13 bases. Looked up from germline, CDR1 is SGHTA and CDR2 is FQGNSA. The CDR3 covers 15 residues. CDR3 region: CASSRGVTANEKLFF. The CDR3 nucleotides are TGTGCCAGCAGCAGAGGAGTGACGGCTAATGAAAAACTGTTTTTT.

This clonotype was counted many times. This CDR3 is CASSRDYGSEQFF. The CDR3 DNA sequence: TGTGCCAGTAGTAGGGACTACGGGAGTGAGCAGTTCTTC. The J gene is TRBJ2-1, the V gene TRBV19; 7 positions agree with TRBD2. The CDR3 covers 13 residues. CDR1 LNHDA and CDR2 SQIVND come from the germline V gene (reference sequence). With 4 bases clipped from V and 9 bases from J, the junction kept 6 bases outside the gene matches. The whole variable domain, filled in from reference TRBV19 and TRBJ2-1, reads DGGITQSPKYLFRKEGQNVTLSCEQNLNHDAMYWYRQDPGQGLRLIYYSQIVNDFQKGDIAEGYSVSREKKESFPLTVTSAQKNPTAFYLCASSRDYGSEQFFGPGTRLTVL.

This clonotype was seen ten or more times. The V and J genes are TRBV28 and TRBJ2-1; D is undetermined. V was pared by 10 bases and J by 6 bases, with 28 bases between. Germline V gene data show CDR1 as MDHEN and CDR2 as SYDVKM. CDR3 length equals 17 residues. CDR3: CATAPRSPTPWINEQFF. The DNA of the CDR3 is TGTGCCACCGCCCCCCGCTCGCCCACACCTTGGATCAATGAGCAGTTCTTC. Full variable domain (missing parts from reference TRBV28 and TRBJ2-1): DVKVTQSSRYLVKRTGEKVFLECVQDMDHENMFWYRQDPGLGLRLIYFSYDVKMKEKGDIPEGYSVSREKKERFSLILESASTNQTSMYLCATAPRSPTPWINEQFFGPGTRLTVL.

The chain carries TRBV11-2 and TRBJ1-1; D gene ambiguous. The CDR3 runs 11 residues. CDR1 and CDR2 (germline): SGHAT, FQNNGV. Trimming stripped 5 bases from V and 2 bases from J, with 3 bases between. CDR3 sequence: CASSGNTEAFF. In DNA form, the CDR3 reads TGTGCCAGCAGCGGAAACACTGAAGCTTTCTTT.

This clonotype came up a few times. This chain uses TRBV30 with TRBJ1-6; TRBD1 matches at 7 bases. V trimming: 2 bases; J trimming: 10 bases; junction bases outside the gene matches: 14. The V gene's germline CDR1 is GTSNPN and CDR2 SVGIG (reference sequence). The CDR3 has 16 amino acids. DNA of the CDR3: TGTGCCTGGAGTTCAGAGGACCCTGGAGGGGGCTCACCCCTCCACTTT. It codes for CAWSSEDPGGGSPLHF.

The rearrangement links TRBV4-1 to TRBJ2-3, with 11 bases matching TRBD2. From germline, CDR1 is MGHRA and CDR2 YSYEKL. The CDR3 consists of 18 residues. The ends lost 2 bases at V and 3 bases at J; junction bases unmatched: 10. CDR3 residues: CASSQNPIAGGPTDTQYF. DNA of the CDR3: TGCGCCAGCAGCCAAAATCCGATAGCGGGAGGGCCAACAGATACGCAGTATTTT.

This clonotype was seen ten or more times. V gene TRBV27 combines with J gene TRBJ1-6, with 10 bases identical to TRBD1. This CDR3 region has 14 residues. The V gene end was trimmed by 3 bases and the J gene end by 7 bases; junction bases not matched to a gene: 0. Per the germline V gene, CDR1 is MNHEY and CDR2 is SMNVEV (reference sequence). The CDR3 sequence is CASSLGQGNSPLHF. The CDR3 region has the DNA TGTGCCAGCAGTTTGGGACAGGGGAATTCACCCCTCCACTTT.

The genes are TRBV20-1 and TRBJ2-2; the D is unclear. V lost 3 bases and J 7 bases, leaving 6 bases between the germline ends. Germline lookup yields CDR1 DFQATT and CDR2 SNEGSKA (reference sequence). This CDR3 region has 11 residues. CDR3 region: CSASPGGELFF. DNA of the CDR3: TGCAGTGCTAGCCCGGGCGGGGAGCTGTTTTTT.

This clonotype has a count of ten or more. This chain joins TRBV6-2 or TRBV6-3 and TRBJ2-1; D perhaps matches TRBD1 (6 bases). Germline CDR1 MNHEY, CDR2 SVGEGT. Trimming shortened V by 5 bases and J by 7 bases, and 12 bases separated the two germline ends. This CDR3 comprises 13 residues. CDR3 residues: CASSPRQDNEQFF. The CDR3 DNA follows: TGTGCCAGCAGTCCAAGACAGGATAATGAGCAGTTCTTC.

This clonotype was counted ten times or more. In nucleotides, the CDR3 is TGTGCCAGTAAGGGCAAAGAGGGGGGTCAGCCCCAGCATTTT. Translation: CASKGKEGGQPQHF. The J gene is TRBJ1-5, the V gene TRBV19; TRBD1 might be the D (6 bases). The CDR3 runs to 14 residues. From germline, CDR1 is LNHDA and CDR2 SQIVND (reference sequence). V was pared by 7 bases and J by 6 bases, with 16 bases between.

The rearrangement links TRBV7-6 to TRBJ2-1, with D possibly matching TRBD1 (6 bases). V dropped 4 bases and J dropped 6 bases, with 19 bases sitting between them. The CDR3 contains 16 residues. Germline CDR1 and CDR2: SGHVS and FNYEAQ. CDR3 in DNA: TGTGCCAGCAGCTCCCCCCGGGCACAGGGTGGCAATGAGCAGTTCTTC. It encodes CASSSPRAQGGNEQFF.

This sequence joins TRBV12-3 or TRBV12-4 and TRBJ2-2; TRBD2 might be the D (6 bases). Trimming pared 2 bases from V and 1 base from J, leaving 8 bases between. The CDR3 covers 15 residues. The CDR3 nucleotides read TGTGCCAGCAGTTTAACCGGGGGGAACACCGGGGAGCTGTTTTTT. It yields the protein CASSLTGGNTGELFF.

This chain joins TRBV7-2 and TRBJ1-1, with D uncertain. Trimming stripped 1 base from V and 5 bases from J, with 5 bases between. CDR3 size: 12 residues. CDR1 is SGHTA and CDR2 is FQGNSA in the germline V gene. The CDR3 nucleotides read TGTGCCAGCAGCTTAGGGGTGACTGAAGCTTTCTTT. This sequence encodes CASSLGVTEAFF.

The genes are TRBV12-3 or TRBV12-4 and TRBJ1-6; D call uncertain. The CDR3 spans 13 residues. Trimming shortened V by 6 bases and J by 9 bases, and 12 bases separated the two germline ends. Here the CDR3 reads CASSSRRFSPLHF. CDR3 DNA sequence: TGTGCCAGCAGCTCTCGACGGTTTTCACCCCTCCACTTT.

This clonotype turned up a few times. The chain combines TRBV2 with TRBJ1-1; tentative D call: TRBD1 (6 bases). Germline CDR1 and CDR2: SNHLY and FYNNEI. Deletions cut 5 bases from V and 7 bases from J, with 17 bases between. The CDR3 has 14 residues. The CDR3: CASSLDSGVYEAFF. The CDR3 DNA reads TGTGCCAGCAGTCTGGACAGCGGAGTCTATGAAGCTTTCTTT.

The rearrangement uses TRBV20-1 and TRBJ2-7; TRBD1 agrees at 8 bases. V trimming: 6 bases; J trimming: 5 bases; junction bases outside the gene matches: 15. CDR1 DFQATT and CDR2 SNEGSKA come from the germline V gene (reference sequence). There are 15 residues in the CDR3. This chain's CDR3 is CSAPGKDRVSNEQYF. The CDR3 DNA reads TGCAGTGCACCAGGAAAGGACAGGGTATCTAACGAGCAGTACTTC.

The V gene is TRBV29-1, the J gene TRBJ2-7, with D tentatively TRBD2 (7 bases). There are 14 residues in the CDR3. Deletions cut 5 bases from V and 6 bases from J, with 20 bases between. Germline V gene lookup returns CDR1 SQVTM and CDR2 ANQGSEA. The CDR3 protein is CSVFGGRGNGEQYF. Written as DNA, the CDR3 is TGCAGCGTTTTTGGGGGGAGGGGGAACGGCGAGCAGTACTTC.

A few counts support this clonotype. The gene calls are TRBV28 and TRBJ1-6, with D hard to call. V shed 7 bases and J shed 6 bases, with 7 bases lying between them. CDR1 MDHEN and CDR2 SYDVKM come from the germline V gene. This CDR3 contains 12 residues. CDR3 amino acids: CASTSRNSPLHF. The CDR3 DNA reads as TGTGCCAGCACGAGCCGTAATTCACCCCTCCACTTT.

This chain connects TRBV12-3 or TRBV12-4 to TRBJ1-1, with 10 bases lining up with TRBD1. This CDR3 contains 13 residues. Losses at the gene ends were 6 bases for V and 7 bases for J; bases not matched to a gene: 5. This CDR3 is CASSGTGEHEAFF. Written as DNA, the CDR3 is TGTGCCAGCAGCGGGACAGGGGAACATGAAGCTTTCTTT.

This clonotype occurred many times. The chain recombines TRBV6-2 or TRBV6-3 with TRBJ2-7; D unresolved. Per germline, CDR1 MNHEY and CDR2 SVGEGT. The CDR3 loop spans 13 amino acids. V lost 8 bases, J lost 1 base, and 12 bases lay in between. CDR3 DNA: TGTGCCAGCGGGCAGGCCGAATCCTACGAGCAGTACTTC. Amino acid sequence: CASGQAESYEQYF.